The 2 T cell receptor beta chains reported below all come from one sample, sequenced in a study of beta chain features in type 1 diabetes. Antigen specificity for these receptors is unknown. Reverse transcribing all isolated RNA meant expressed TCRB transcripts were sequenced. The data were produced by immunoSEQ multiplex PCR, yet TCRdb's version contains in-frame clones alone and is incomplete. The data show 40,000 to 60,000 clones, just under 65% seen once. Study-level points and caveats: Researchers report that Type 1 diabetes patients had moderately but significantly shorter TCRB CDR3s across all four CD4+ subsets.

The sequenced sample consisted of stem cell memory CD4+ T cells from blood. All receptors derive from a young woman with type 1 diabetes.

V and J are TRBV29-1 and TRBJ2-2; the match to TRBD2 covers 9 bases. This CDR3 has 14 amino acids. Germline loops: CDR1 SQVTM, CDR2 ANQGSEA. DNA for the CDR3: TGCAGTCATGGCGGGAGGGCCGACACCGGGGAGCTGTTTTTT. Translation gives CSHGGRADTGELFF.

The rearrangement links TRBV7-9 to TRBJ2-2; no firm D call. The CDR3 extends over 13 amino acids. Germline values: CDR1 SEHNR, CDR2 FQNEAQ (reference sequence). The V gene lost 11 bases and the J gene lost 4 bases, with 14 bases spanning the gap. In DNA, the CDR3 is TGTGCCCCAGGCCTATCCGGCACCGGGGAGCTGTTTTTT. Protein product: CAPGLSGTGELFF.